Below are 9 T cell receptor beta chains sequenced from a single sample in a study of identical twins. Via MiXCR, TCRdb re-called the 5' RACE reads, giving one row per CDR3 protein. The sample lists 300,000 to 400,000 distinct CDR3 sequences; about 12% were seen once. The same sample was also used in a study of yellow fever vaccine responses in identical twins.

Sequencing used CD8+ T cells sorted from blood. The receptor set was obtained from a woman in her late teens or twenties in good health.

The chain combines TRBV24-1 with TRBJ2-1, with D uncertain. Germline V lookup: CDR1 KGHDR, CDR2 SFDVKD. Trimming left V 1 base short and J 10 bases short, with 10 bases between. The CDR3 has 13 residues. CDR3 coding DNA: TGTGCCACCAGTGATTTCAGAAACGGGGAGCAGTTCTTC. The encoded protein is CATSDFRNGEQFF.

Details on this clonotype: A read error is possible here, since a much larger clone lies one base away. V usage is TRBV5-6 and J usage is TRBJ2-7; D is perhaps TRBD2 (6 bases). There are 12 residues in the CDR3. Germline V CDR1 and CDR2: SGHDT, YYEEEE. The DNA for the CDR3 is TGTGCCGGCAGCTTGCGGGACTACGAGCAGTACTTC. It codes for CAGSLRDYEQYF. Filled out from reference TRBV5-6 and TRBJ2-7, the complete variable domain reads DAGVTQSPTHLIKTRGQQVTLRCSPKSGHDTVSWYQQALGQGPQFIFQYYEEEERQRGNFPDRFSGHQFPNYSSELNVNALLLGDSALYLCAGSLRDYEQYFGPGTRLTVT.

The chain uses TRBV2 and TRBJ2-1; 11 bases map to TRBD2. Trimming removed 8 bases from V and 0 bases from J; junction bases left unmatched: 18. Germline values: CDR1 SNHLY, CDR2 FYNNEI. CDR3 size: 20 residues. The CDR3 protein is CASDLHPGLADPSSYNEQFF. For the CDR3, the DNA is TGTGCCAGCGACCTCCACCCGGGACTAGCGGACCCGAGCTCCTACAATGAGCAGTTCTTC.

The genes are TRBV4-1 and TRBJ1-1; D not resolved. The CDR3 has 14 amino acids. The V end was cut by 0 bases, the J end by 0 bases, with 5 bases between. Germline V gene data show CDR1 as MGHRA and CDR2 as YSYEKL. CDR3: CASSQDRVNTEAFF. CDR3 nucleotides: TGCGCCAGCAGCCAAGATAGGGTGAACACTGAAGCTTTCTTT.

This clonotype has a count of ten or more. The V and J genes are TRBV10-3 and TRBJ2-3, with D possibly being TRBD2 (6 bases). The germline CDR1 and CDR2 sequences are ENHRY and SYGVKD. Trimming pared 6 bases from V and 4 bases from J, leaving 14 bases between. The CDR3 consists of 14 residues. As DNA, the CDR3 is TGTGCCATCAGGTCCGGGACTGCCTCAGATACGCAGTATTTT. This codes for CAIRSGTASDTQYF.

The chain has TRBV7-9 and TRBJ1-1; D gene ambiguous. Deletions cut 5 bases from V and 3 bases from J, with 13 bases between. The CDR3 is made up of 14 amino acids. Germline CDR1 is SEHNR and CDR2 is FQNEAQ (reference sequence). Written as DNA, the CDR3 is TGTGCCAGCAGCGTGGACGCCGGGGACACTGAAGCTTTCTTT. Translating gives CASSVDAGDTEAFF.

The sample holds many counts of this clonotype. V gene TRBV28 combines with J gene TRBJ2-1; D is unresolved. From germline, CDR1 is MDHEN and CDR2 SYDVKM. This CDR3 spans 14 amino acids. Trimming removed 4 bases at V and 0 bases at J, with 7 bases between. CDR3 sequence (DNA): TGTGCCAGCAGTTGGCGGAGCTCCTACAATGAGCAGTTCTTC. This gives the protein CASSWRSSYNEQFF.

This chain uses TRBV20-1 with TRBJ2-7; the match to TRBD2 covers 8 bases. The CDR3 extends over 13 amino acids. The junction had 8 bases not matched to a gene; V was cut back by 6 bases and J by 4 bases. Looked up from germline, CDR1 is DFQATT and CDR2 is SNEGSKA (reference sequence). This CDR3 reads CSARGGYGYEQYF. The CDR3 coding sequence is TGCAGTGCCCGCGGGGGGTACGGATACGAGCAGTACTTC.

The rearrangement joins TRBV7-9 to TRBJ2-3; no definite D call. The V and J ends lost 4 bases and 3 bases respectively, with 14 bases between them. The CDR3 is made up of 15 amino acids. Per germline, CDR1 SEHNR and CDR2 FQNEAQ (reference sequence). CDR3 DNA sequence: TGTGCCAGCAGCTCGAGGCAAGGTGAAACAGATACGCAGTATTTT. Translated: CASSSRQGETDTQYF.